Following are 14 T cell receptor beta chains from one sample sequenced in a study of control samples from healthy donors and cancer patients. Profiling relied on immunoSEQ multiplex PCR, and the TCRdb table lists in-frame clones only, not all of them. The sample shows about 120,000 clones, around 92% of them seen only once. The specimen sequenced was PBMCs. The receptors stem from a man older than 75 with head and neck cancer.

V usage is TRBV19 and J usage is TRBJ1-4; possible D gene TRBD1, 5 bases. This CDR3 has 15 residues. V was shortened by 5 bases and J by 8 bases, with 18 bases between the two germline ends. Germline CDR1 is LNHDA and CDR2 is SQIVND (reference sequence). CDR3 nucleotides: TGTGCCAGTAGTTTAAATCCGGGACGGACAGAAAAACTGTTTTTT. Translating gives CASSLNPGRTEKLFF.

V and J are TRBV19 and TRBJ2-3; 10 nucleotides agree with TRBD1. CDR1 and CDR2 from the germline V gene are LNHDA and SQIVND (reference sequence). The V and J ends lost 7 bases and 4 bases, in that order; junction bases with no gene match: 5. This CDR3 comprises 14 residues. The CDR3 region has the DNA TGTGCCAGTAACAATGGACAGGGGGCAGATACGCAGTATTTT. Amino acids: CASNNGQGADTQYF.

The V and J genes are TRBV6-5 and TRBJ1-1; D is possibly TRBD1 (6 bases). This CDR3 is built from 11 residues. Germline V gene data show CDR1 as MNHEY and CDR2 as SVGAGI. Trimming left V 6 bases short and J 6 bases short, with 8 bases between. The CDR3, as DNA: TGTGCCAGCAGAAGGGGGGCTGAAGCTTTCTTT. Translated, it gives CASRRGAEAFF.

The chain uses TRBV5-1 and TRBJ2-7, with 10 bases aligning to TRBD1. CDR1 is SGHRS and CDR2 is YFSETQ in the germline V gene. This CDR3 contains 14 residues. The trim removed 0 bases at V and 6 bases at J, leaving 3 bases unmatched. The CDR3 nucleotides are TGCGCCAGCAGCTTGGTAGGGACAGGGGTCGAGCAGTACTTC. This gives the protein CASSLVGTGVEQYF.

The J gene is TRBJ2-7, the V gene TRBV2; tentatively, D is TRBD1 (6 bases). Germline V gene sequence: CDR1 SNHLY, CDR2 FYNNEI. The CDR3 has 13 amino acids. Trimming removed 10 bases at V and 7 bases at J, with 20 bases between. CDR3 in amino acids: CATTGTRPGEQYF. The CDR3 DNA reads as TGTGCCACCACCGGGACACGGCCGGGAGAGCAGTACTTC.

V is TRBV18 and J is TRBJ2-4, with a weak D call TRBD2 (5 bases). Trimming removed 2 bases at V and 8 bases at J, with 13 bases between. Germline V gives CDR1 KGHSH, CDR2 LQKENI. The CDR3 is made up of 14 amino acids. The CDR3 loop is CASSPAGNGDIQYF. In DNA, the CDR3 is TGTGCCAGCTCACCAGCCGGGAATGGGGACATTCAGTACTTC.

V is TRBV3-1 (or the pseudogene TRBV3-2) and J is TRBJ1-5; D remains ambiguous. V was clipped by 0 bases and J by 6 bases, with 12 bases between them. The length of the CDR3 is 15 residues. Germline V CDR1 and CDR2: LGHDT, YNNKEL (reference sequence). The CDR3 DNA is TGTGCCAGCAGCCAAGATTTCGGGAGGTTTCAGCCCCAGCATTTT. It encodes CASSQDFGRFQPQHF.

This clone occurred once. This chain connects TRBV18 to TRBJ2-5, with TRBD2 matching over 12 bases. This CDR3 region has 14 residues. Trimming at V came to 3 bases and at J to 5 bases, leaving 1 base not matched to a gene. The V gene's germline CDR1 is KGHSH and CDR2 LQKENI. The CDR3 reads CASSPTSGGETQYF. The CDR3 DNA is TGTGCCAGCTCACCGACTAGCGGGGGTGAGACCCAGTACTTC.

The chain combines TRBV6-2 or TRBV6-3 with TRBJ1-1; the D is unclear. Germline CDR1 is MNHEY and CDR2 is SVGEGT. This CDR3 is built from 15 residues. V was clipped by 2 bases and J by 4 bases, with 14 bases between them. For the CDR3, the DNA is TGTGCCAGCAGTTACGCGCAGGCCCGCCCCACTGAAGCTTTCTTT. Protein: CASSYAQARPTEAFF.

V and J are TRBV9 and TRBJ2-3, with D possibly being TRBD2 (6 bases). The germline V gene has CDR1 SGDLS and CDR2 YYNGEE. V was shortened by 3 bases and J by 0 bases, with 17 bases between the two germline ends. The CDR3 covers 17 residues. CDR3 DNA: TGTGCCAGCAGCGATTCTCGGGGGATTACTAGCACAGATACGCAGTATTTT. Residues: CASSDSRGITSTDTQYF.

The chain is built from TRBV18 and TRBJ2-7, with D perhaps matching TRBD2 (6 bases). This CDR3 is 13 amino acids long. Germline V gives CDR1 KGHSH, CDR2 LQKENI. Trimming took off 4 bases at V and 9 bases at J, with 16 bases between the two ends. CDR3 residues: CASSRTEEGGQYF. CDR3 sequence (DNA): TGTGCCAGCTCACGAACGGAGGAGGGAGGGCAGTACTTC.

In nucleotides, the CDR3 is TGTGCCAGCTCACGAGACAGGTCTGTCAATGAGCAGTTCTTC. This codes for CASSRDRSVNEQFF. This chain uses TRBV18 with TRBJ2-1; D possibly corresponds to TRBD1 (6 bases). With 4 bases removed from V and 6 bases from J, the gap between germline ends came to 13 bases. Germline CDR1 KGHSH, CDR2 LQKENI. This CDR3 is 14 amino acids long.

As regards this clone: The same CDR3 also results from other DNA sequences found in this sample. The chain links TRBV3-1 (or the pseudogene TRBV3-2) to TRBJ1-6; D not certain. With 0 bases removed from V and 10 bases from J, the gap between germline ends came to 7 bases. In germline, CDR1 is LGHDT, CDR2 YNNKEL (reference sequence). CDR3 length: 13 residues. CDR3 in DNA: TGTGCCAGCAGCCAAGAAGGGAGCTCACCCCTCCACTTT. Its protein is CASSQEGSSPLHF.

CDR3 loop: CASSQYSGIDYEQYF. The CDR3 coding sequence is TGTGCCAGCAGCCAATATTCCGGGATCGACTACGAGCAGTACTTC. V usage is TRBV14 and J usage is TRBJ2-7; a possible D gene is TRBD2 (5 bases). This CDR3 has 15 residues. V lost 2 bases and J 3 bases, leaving 14 bases between the germline ends. Per germline, CDR1 SGHDN and CDR2 FVKESK.